Following are 10 T cell receptor beta chains from one sample sequenced in a study of early T cells in non-severe SARS-CoV-2 infection. TCRdb redid the calling of the 5' RACE reads with MiXCR, one entry per CDR3 protein. The table shows over 50,000 distinct CDR3 sequences, with 8.2% occurring only once. What was sequenced was whole blood. These receptors were collected from an adult who was a healthcare worker with PCR-confirmed SARS-CoV-2 infection or an uninfected control (not recorded which).

This clonotype was seen only a few times. The chain carries TRBV11-2 and TRBJ2-2; D is unresolved. Trimming left V 8 bases short and J 4 bases short, with 14 bases between. CDR1 is SGHAT and CDR2 is FQNNGV in the germline V gene. This CDR3 comprises 14 residues. CDR3 nucleotide sequence: TGTGCCAGCGCCGCCGGCTTGGGCACCGGGGAGCTGTTTTTT. Its translation is CASAAGLGTGELFF.

This clonotype was seen many times. The chain is built from TRBV19 and TRBJ1-2; the D is unclear. CDR1 and CDR2 (germline): LNHDA, SQIVND (reference sequence). V lost 11 bases and J 4 bases, leaving 14 bases between the germline ends. CDR3 length: 12 amino acids. CDR3 bases: TGTGCCCTACGAGAGGAGGGCTATGGCTACACCTTC. Translation gives CALREEGYGYTF.

The chain has TRBV3-1 and TRBJ2-7; 9 nucleotides align to TRBD2. Germline V CDR1 and CDR2: LGHDT, YNNKEL (reference sequence). V lost 4 bases and J lost 3; bases outside the gene matches: 7. This CDR3 region has 15 residues. The CDR3 nucleotides read TGTGCCAGCAGCCCCAACCCACTAGCGGGCTACGAGCAGTACTTC. Translation: CASSPNPLAGYEQYF.

A word on this clonotype: A read error is possible here, since a much larger clone lies one base away. The J gene is TRBJ2-2, the V gene TRBV11-2, with D unresolved. CDR3 size: 16 residues. CDR1 SGHAT and CDR2 FQNNGV come from the germline V gene. CDR3 amino acids: CTSSFSLVRSTGELFF. In DNA form, the CDR3 reads TGTACCAGCAGCTTTAGTCTTGTAAGATCCACCGGGGAGCTGTTTTTT.

CDR3 sequence reads: CASSPGPPSSYNEQFF. The CDR3 DNA reads TGTGCCAGCAGCCCGGGACCGCCAAGCTCCTACAATGAGCAGTTCTTC. This chain links TRBV9 with TRBJ2-1, with D perhaps being TRBD1 or TRBD2 (5 bases each). There are 16 residues in the CDR3. V was shortened by 4 bases and J by 0 bases, with 14 bases between the two germline ends. The V gene's germline CDR1 is SGDLS and CDR2 YYNGEE.

This clonotype was detected ten times or more. The genes are TRBV12-3 or TRBV12-4 and TRBJ1-1, with D maybe TRBD1 (5 bases). The CDR3 has 13 residues. The ends were cut back, 5 bases at V and 7 bases at J, with 14 bases in the middle. In DNA, the CDR3 is TGTGCCAGCAGTCTCCAGGGCTTCGGTGAAGCTTTCTTT. Translating gives CASSLQGFGEAFF.

The chain employs TRBV9 and TRBJ1-2, with D tentatively TRBD1 (6 bases). Trimming cost V 0 bases and J 0 bases, with 9 bases left between them. The CDR3 totals 15 residues. The germline V gene has CDR1 SGDLS and CDR2 YYNGEE. In DNA form, the CDR3 reads TGTGCCAGCAGCGTAGCCCCAGGGGCTAACTATGGCTACACCTTC. Protein sequence: CASSVAPGANYGYTF. The full variable domain, rest sourced from reference TRBV9 and TRBJ1-2, is DSGVTQTPKHLITATGQRVTLRCSPRSGDLSVYWYQQSLDQGLQFLIQYYNGEERAKGNILERFSAQQFPDLHSELNLSSLELGDSALYFCASSVAPGANYGYTFGSGTRLTVV.

This chain joins TRBV11-2 and TRBJ2-7; D gene ambiguous. Trimming removed 5 bases at V and 1 base at J, with 9 bases between. This CDR3 contains 13 residues. In germline, CDR1 is SGHAT, CDR2 FQNNGV. CDR3 in amino acids: CASSRASSYEQYF. The CDR3 nucleotides read TGTGCCAGCAGCAGAGCGTCTTCCTACGAGCAGTACTTC.

This clonotype has a handful of counts. The chain uses TRBV7-9 and TRBJ2-1; D is unclear. Looked up from germline, CDR1 is SEHNR and CDR2 is FQNEAQ (reference sequence). The germline V and J ends were trimmed by 3 bases and 11 bases, with 11 bases remaining between them. The CDR3 spans 12 residues. In DNA, the CDR3 is TGTGCCAGCAGCTTCCAGAAGGGCAAGCAGTTCTTC. This translates into CASSFQKGKQFF.

This clonotype was recorded at least ten times. The chain combines TRBV5-1 with TRBJ2-1; 8 nucleotides agree with TRBD1. V dropped 4 bases and J dropped 5; count of bases not matched to a gene: 8. The CDR3 contains 15 residues. Per the germline V gene, CDR1 is SGHRS and CDR2 is YFSETQ. The CDR3 loop reads CASSQGTGMNNEQFF. The CDR3 region has the DNA TGCGCCAGCAGCCAGGGGACAGGTATGAACAATGAGCAGTTCTTC.